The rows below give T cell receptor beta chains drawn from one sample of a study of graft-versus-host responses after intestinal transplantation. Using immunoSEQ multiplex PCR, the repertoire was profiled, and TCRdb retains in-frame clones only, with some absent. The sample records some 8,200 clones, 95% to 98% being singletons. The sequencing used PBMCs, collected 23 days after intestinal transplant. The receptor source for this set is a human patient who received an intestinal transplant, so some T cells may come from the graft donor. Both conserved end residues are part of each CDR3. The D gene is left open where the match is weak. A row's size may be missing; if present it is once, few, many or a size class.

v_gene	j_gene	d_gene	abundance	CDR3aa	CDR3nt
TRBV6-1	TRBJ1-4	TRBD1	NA	CAGAGTGVEKLFF	TGTGCCGGGGCCGGGACAGGGGTTGAAAAACTGTTTTTT
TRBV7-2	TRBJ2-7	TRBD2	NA	CASSPRGSGRAYEQYF	TGTGCCAGCAGCCCACGGGGAAGCGGGAGGGCCTACGAGCAGTACTTC
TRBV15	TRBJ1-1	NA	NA	CATRSVLDTEAFF	TGTGCCACCAGGTCGGTACTTGACACTGAAGCTTTCTTT
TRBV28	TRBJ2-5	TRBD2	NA	CASSEPGLAEETQYF	TGTGCCAGCAGTGAACCGGGACTAGCGGAAGAGACCCAGTACTTC
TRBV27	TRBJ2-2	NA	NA	CASSPSQGNTGELFF	TGTGCCAGCAGTCCCTCCCAGGGGAACACCGGGGAGCTGTTTTTT
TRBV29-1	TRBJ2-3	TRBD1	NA	CSVEDRLAGGRDTQYF	TGCAGCGTTGAAGACCGGCTAGCAGGGGGTAGAGATACGCAGTATTTT
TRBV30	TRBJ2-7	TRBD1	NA	CAWISWSGTEYEQYF	TGTGCCTGGATAAGTTGGTCTGGGACAGAATACGAGCAGTACTTC
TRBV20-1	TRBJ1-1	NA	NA	CSASDLAEAFF	TGCAGTGCTAGCGACTTAGCTGAAGCTTTCTTT
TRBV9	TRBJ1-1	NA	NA	CASSPRREGDTEAFF	TGTGCCAGCAGCCCCAGGAGGGAGGGGGACACTGAAGCTTTCTTT
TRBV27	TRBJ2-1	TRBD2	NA	CASPRPRETRTSGDHNEQFF	TGTGCCAGCCCCCGACCCCGTGAAACCCGGACTAGCGGAGATCACAATGAGCAGTTCTTC
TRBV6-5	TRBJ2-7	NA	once	CASSPRPRDPDEQYF	TGTGCCAGCAGTCCACGACCCCGGGACCCGGACGAGCAGTACTTC
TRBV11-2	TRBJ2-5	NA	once	CASSLLYQETQYF	TGTGCCAGCAGCTTACTGTACCAAGAGACCCAGTACTTC
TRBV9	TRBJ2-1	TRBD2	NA	CASSVDGRAYNEQFF	TGTGCCAGCAGCGTAGACGGGAGGGCCTACAATGAGCAGTTCTTC
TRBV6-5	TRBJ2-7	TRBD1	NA	CASSYRQGWCEQYF	TGTGCCAGCAGTTATCGACAGGGGTGGTGCGAGCAGTACTTC
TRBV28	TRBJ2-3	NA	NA	CASRMPISGDTQYF	TGTGCCAGCAGGATGCCTATCTCGGGAGATACGCAGTATTTT
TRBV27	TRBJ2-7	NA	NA	CASRTYGGASYEQYF	TGTGCCAGCAGAACATATGGGGGGGCGTCCTACGAGCAGTACTTC
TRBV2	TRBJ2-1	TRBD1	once	CASRGYEQFF	TGTGCCTCCAGGGGGTATGAGCAGTTCTTC
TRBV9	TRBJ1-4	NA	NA	CASSERGRTEKLFF	TGTGCCAGCAGCGAAAGGGGTCGGACGGAAAAACTGTTTTTT
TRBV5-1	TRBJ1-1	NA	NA	CASSYGDTEAFF	TGCGCCAGCAGCTACGGGGACACTGAAGCTTTCTTT
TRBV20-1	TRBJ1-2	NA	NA	CSALTDGYTF	TGCAGTGCTCTGACGGATGGCTACACCTTC
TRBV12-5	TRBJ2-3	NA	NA	CASGFFDRSTDTQYF	TGTGCTAGTGGTTTTTTTGACAGAAGCACAGATACGCAGTATTTT
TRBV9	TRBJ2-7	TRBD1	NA	CASSARSGDRGSEQYF	TGTGCCAGCAGCGCCCGCTCGGGGGACAGGGGTAGCGAGCAGTACTTC
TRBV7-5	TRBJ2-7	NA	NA	CARTPPRYSGPFSYEQYF	TGTGCCAGAACCCCACCTAGATACTCCGGGCCCTTCTCCTACGAGCAGTACTTC
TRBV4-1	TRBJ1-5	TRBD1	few	CASSPTGQGLWPQHF	TGCGCCAGCAGCCCGACGGGACAGGGTCTGTGGCCCCAGCATTTT
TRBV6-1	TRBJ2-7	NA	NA	CASSEWDTSSYEQYF	TGTGCCAGCAGTGAGTGGGACACCAGCTCCTACGAGCAGTACTTC
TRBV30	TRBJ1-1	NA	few	CAWSVFGAEAFF	TGTGCCTGGAGTGTATTCGGGGCTGAAGCTTTCTTT
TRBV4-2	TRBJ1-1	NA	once	CASSQLGREGGNTEAFF	TGTGCCAGCAGCCAACTGGGGCGAGAGGGGGGGAACACTGAAGCTTTCTTT
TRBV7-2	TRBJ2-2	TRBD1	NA	CASSLGRGRTGFGELFF	TGTGCCAGCAGCTTAGGGCGAGGACGGACAGGGTTCGGGGAGCTGTTTTTT
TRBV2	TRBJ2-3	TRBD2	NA	CASSGLAGSTDTQYF	TGTGCCAGCAGTGGACTAGCGGGATCAACAGATACGCAGTATTTT